There are a few counts of the clone carrying this TCR beta chain. Its matching antigen is unknown. The primer mix had 60 Vbeta and 13 Jbeta primers. The method was immunoSEQ multiplex PCR; TCRdb's version includes in-frame clones alone and lacks a portion of them. The table records about 160,000 clones, 75% to 90% of them present only once. This CDR3 is 16 amino acids long. Germline V gene data show CDR1 as SGHDT and CDR2 as YYEEEE. Trimming cost V 0 bases and J 3 bases, with 14 bases left between them. The data stem from a study of cytomegalovirus exposure and HLA in healthy donors. Whole-study findings and limits: Common viral pathogens seemed to be connected with several of the most significant clusters, according to a later analysis.

This chain links TRBV5-6 with TRBJ2-3; D unresolved. Specimen: PBMCs. The receptor was isolated from a young woman in good health and CMV-seronegative. DNA for the CDR3: TGTGCCAGCAGCTTGGGGCCCTCCGCGGCAACAGATACGCAGTATTTT. This sequence encodes CASSLGPSAATDTQYF.